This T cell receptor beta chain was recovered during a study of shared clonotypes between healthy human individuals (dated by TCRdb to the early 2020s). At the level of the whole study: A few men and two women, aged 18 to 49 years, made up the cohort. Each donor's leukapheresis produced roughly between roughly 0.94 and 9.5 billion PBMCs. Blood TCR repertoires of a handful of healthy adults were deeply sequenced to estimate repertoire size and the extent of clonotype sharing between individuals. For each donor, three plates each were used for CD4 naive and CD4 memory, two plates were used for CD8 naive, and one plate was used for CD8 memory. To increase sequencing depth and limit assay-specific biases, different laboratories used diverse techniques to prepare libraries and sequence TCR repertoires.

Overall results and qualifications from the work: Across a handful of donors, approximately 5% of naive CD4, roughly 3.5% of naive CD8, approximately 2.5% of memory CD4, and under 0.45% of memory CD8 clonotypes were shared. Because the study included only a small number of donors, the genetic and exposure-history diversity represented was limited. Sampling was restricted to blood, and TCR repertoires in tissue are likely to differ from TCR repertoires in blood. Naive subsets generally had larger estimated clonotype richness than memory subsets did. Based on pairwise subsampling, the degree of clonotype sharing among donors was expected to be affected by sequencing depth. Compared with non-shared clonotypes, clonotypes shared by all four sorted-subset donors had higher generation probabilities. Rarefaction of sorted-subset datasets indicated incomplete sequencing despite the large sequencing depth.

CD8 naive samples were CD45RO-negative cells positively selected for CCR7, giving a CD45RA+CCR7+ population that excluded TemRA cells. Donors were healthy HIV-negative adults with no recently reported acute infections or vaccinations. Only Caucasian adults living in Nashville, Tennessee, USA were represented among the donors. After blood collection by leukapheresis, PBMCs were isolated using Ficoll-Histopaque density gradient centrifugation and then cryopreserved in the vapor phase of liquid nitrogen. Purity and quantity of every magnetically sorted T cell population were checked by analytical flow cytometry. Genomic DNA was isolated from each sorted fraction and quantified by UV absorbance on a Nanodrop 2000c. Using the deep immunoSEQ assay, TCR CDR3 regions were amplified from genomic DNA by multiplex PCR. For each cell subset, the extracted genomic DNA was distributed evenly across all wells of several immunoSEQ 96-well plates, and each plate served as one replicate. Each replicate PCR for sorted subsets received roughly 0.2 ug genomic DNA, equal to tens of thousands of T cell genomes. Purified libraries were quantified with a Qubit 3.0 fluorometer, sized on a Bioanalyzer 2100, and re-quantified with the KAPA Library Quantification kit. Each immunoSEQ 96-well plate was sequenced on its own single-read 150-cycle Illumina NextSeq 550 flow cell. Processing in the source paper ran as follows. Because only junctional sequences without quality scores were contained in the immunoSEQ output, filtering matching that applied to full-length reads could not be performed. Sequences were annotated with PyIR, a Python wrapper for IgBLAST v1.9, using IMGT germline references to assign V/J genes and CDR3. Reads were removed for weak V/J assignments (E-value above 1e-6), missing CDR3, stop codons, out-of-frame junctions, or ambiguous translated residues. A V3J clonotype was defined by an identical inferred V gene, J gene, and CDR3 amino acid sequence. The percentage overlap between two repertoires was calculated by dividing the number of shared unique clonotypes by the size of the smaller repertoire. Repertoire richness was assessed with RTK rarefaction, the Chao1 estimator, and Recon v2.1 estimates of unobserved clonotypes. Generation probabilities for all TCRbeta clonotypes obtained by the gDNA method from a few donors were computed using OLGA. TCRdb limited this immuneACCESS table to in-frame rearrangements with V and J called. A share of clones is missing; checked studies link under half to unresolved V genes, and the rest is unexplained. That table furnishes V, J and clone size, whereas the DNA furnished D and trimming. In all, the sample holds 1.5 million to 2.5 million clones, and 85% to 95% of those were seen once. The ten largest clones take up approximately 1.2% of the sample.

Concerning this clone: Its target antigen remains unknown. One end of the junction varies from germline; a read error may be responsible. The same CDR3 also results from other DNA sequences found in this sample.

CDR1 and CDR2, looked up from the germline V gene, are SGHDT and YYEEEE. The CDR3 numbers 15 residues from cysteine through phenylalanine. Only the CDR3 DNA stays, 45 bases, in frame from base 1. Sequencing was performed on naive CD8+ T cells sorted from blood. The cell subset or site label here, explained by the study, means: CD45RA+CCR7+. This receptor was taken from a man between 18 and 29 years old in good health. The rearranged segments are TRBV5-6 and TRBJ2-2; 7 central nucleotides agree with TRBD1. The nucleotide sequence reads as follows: TGTGCCAGCAGCTTTGACAGGGAAAACACTGGGGAGCTGTTTTTT. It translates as CASSFDRENTGELFF.